This T cell receptor beta chain comes out of a study of cytomegalovirus exposure and HLA in healthy donors. Study outcomes and limitations: In a later analysis, more than 15,000 TCR beta sequences were associated with HLA alleles at 0.05 false discovery rate.

The primer mix had 60 Vbeta and 13 Jbeta primers. Here immunoSEQ multiplex PCR was the method, and the copy in TCRdb shows in-frame clones only, minus some. This sample has about 78,000 clones, with 80% found just once. V was trimmed by 7 bases and J by 5 bases, leaving 14 bases between them. CDR3 length: 13 residues. Germline CDR1 SGHVS, CDR2 FQNEAQ. To note about this clone: The target antigen is unknown.

The sample taken for sequencing was PBMCs. This receptor was obtained from a man in his fifties in good health and CMV-seropositive. The chain joins TRBV7-8 to TRBJ1-1, with D perhaps TRBD1 (6 bases). CDR3 in amino acids: CASKYRDYTEAFF. CDR3 DNA sequence: TGTGCCAGCAAGTACAGGGACTATACTGAAGCTTTCTTT.